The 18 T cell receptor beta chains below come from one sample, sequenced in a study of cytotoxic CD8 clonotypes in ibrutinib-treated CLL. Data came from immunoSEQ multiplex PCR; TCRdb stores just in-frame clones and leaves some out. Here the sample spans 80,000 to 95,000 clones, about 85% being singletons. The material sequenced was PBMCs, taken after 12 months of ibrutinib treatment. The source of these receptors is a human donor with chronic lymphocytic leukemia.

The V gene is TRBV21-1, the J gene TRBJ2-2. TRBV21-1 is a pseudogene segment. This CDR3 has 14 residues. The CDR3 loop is CASSPPLETGELFF. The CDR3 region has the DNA TGTGCCAGCAGCCCCCCTCTGGAAACCGGGGAGCTGTTTTTT.

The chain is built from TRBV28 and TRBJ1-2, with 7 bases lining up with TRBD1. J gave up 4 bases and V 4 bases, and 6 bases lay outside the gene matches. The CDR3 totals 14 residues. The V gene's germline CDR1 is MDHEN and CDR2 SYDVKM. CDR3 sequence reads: CASSWAGGGYGYTF. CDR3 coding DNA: TGTGCCAGCAGTTGGGCAGGGGGTGGCTATGGCTACACCTTC.

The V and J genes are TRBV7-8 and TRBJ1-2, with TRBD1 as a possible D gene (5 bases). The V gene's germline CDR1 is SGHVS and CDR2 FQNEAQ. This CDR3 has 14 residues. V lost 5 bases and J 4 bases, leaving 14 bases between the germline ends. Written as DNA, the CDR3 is TGTGCCAGCAGCCGGGTGGGGGTCAGCTATGGCTACACCTTC. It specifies CASSRVGVSYGYTF.

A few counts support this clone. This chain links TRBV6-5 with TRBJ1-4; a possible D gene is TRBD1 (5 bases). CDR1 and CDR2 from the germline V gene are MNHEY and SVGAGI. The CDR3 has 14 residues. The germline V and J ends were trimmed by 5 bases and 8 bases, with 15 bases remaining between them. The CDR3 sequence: CASSGGVVGEKLFF. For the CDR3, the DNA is TGTGCCAGCAGTGGGGGGGTTGTCGGGGAAAAACTGTTTTTT.

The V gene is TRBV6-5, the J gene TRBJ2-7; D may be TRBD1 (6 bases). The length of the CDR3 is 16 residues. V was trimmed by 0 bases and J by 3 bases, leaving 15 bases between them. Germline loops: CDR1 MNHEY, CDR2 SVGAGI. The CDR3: CASSYSWVAGDYEQYF. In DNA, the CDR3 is TGTGCCAGCAGTTACTCGTGGGTGGCAGGGGACTACGAGCAGTACTTC.

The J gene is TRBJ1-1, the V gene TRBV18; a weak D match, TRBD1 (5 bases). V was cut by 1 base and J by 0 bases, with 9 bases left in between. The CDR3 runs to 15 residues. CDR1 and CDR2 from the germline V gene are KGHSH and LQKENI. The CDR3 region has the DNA TGTGCCAGCTCACCACAGGGACTCCTGAACACTGAAGCTTTCTTT. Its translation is CASSPQGLLNTEAFF.

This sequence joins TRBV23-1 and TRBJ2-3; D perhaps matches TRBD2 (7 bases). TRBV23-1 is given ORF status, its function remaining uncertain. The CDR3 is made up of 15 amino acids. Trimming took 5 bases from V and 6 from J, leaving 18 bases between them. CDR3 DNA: TGCGCCAGCAGTGGGGCGGGGGCCCCTGAGGATACGCAGTATTTT. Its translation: CASSGAGAPEDTQYF.

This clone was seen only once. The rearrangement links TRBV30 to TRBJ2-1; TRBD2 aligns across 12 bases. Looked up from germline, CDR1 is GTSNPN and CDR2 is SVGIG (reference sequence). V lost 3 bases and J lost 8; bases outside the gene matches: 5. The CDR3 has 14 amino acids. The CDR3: CAWSLRLAGDEQFF. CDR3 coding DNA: TGTGCCTGGAGCCTCCGACTAGCGGGGGATGAGCAGTTCTTC.

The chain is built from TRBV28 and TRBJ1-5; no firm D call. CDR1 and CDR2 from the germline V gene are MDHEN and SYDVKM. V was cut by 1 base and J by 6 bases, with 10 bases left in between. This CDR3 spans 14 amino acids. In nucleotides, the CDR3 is TGTGCCAGCAGTTTATCGGCGGGAGGTCAGCCCCAGCATTTT. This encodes CASSLSAGGQPQHF.

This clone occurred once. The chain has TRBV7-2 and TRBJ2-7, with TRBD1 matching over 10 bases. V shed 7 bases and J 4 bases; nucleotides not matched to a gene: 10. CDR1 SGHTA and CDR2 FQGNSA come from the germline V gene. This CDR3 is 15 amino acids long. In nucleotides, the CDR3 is TGTGCCAGCACCCTTTATGGGGGACAGGGGTACGAGCAGTACTTC. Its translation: CASTLYGGQGYEQYF.

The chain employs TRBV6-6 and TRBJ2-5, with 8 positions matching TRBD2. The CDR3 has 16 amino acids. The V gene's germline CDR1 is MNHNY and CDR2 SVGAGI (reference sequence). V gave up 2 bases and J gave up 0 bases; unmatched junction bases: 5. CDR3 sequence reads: CASSYRGGADQETQYF. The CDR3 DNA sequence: TGTGCCAGCAGTTACCGGGGGGGGGCGGACCAAGAGACCCAGTACTTC.

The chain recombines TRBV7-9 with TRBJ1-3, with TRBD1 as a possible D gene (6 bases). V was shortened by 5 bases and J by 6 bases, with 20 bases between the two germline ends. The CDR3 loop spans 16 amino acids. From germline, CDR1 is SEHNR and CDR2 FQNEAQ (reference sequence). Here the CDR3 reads CASSPPGGGLENTIYF. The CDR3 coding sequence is TGTGCCAGCAGCCCCCCCGGGGGCGGGTTGGAAAACACCATATATTTT.

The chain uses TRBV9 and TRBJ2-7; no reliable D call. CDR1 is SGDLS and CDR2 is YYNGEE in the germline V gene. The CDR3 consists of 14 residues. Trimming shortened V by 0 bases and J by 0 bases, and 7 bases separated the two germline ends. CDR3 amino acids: CASSVAAYSYEQYF. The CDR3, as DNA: TGTGCCAGCAGCGTAGCCGCCTACTCCTACGAGCAGTACTTC. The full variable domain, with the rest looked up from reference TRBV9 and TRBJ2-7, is DSGVTQTPKHLITATGQRVTLRCSPRSGDLSVYWYQQSLDQGLQFLIQYYNGEERAKGNILERFSAQQFPDLHSELNLSSLELGDSALYFCASSVAAYSYEQYFGPGTRLTVT.

The CDR3 DNA reads TGCGCCAGCACCCCCCGGAGGGACCGCCACTATGGCTACACCTTC. Its protein product is CASTPRRDRHYGYTF. V is TRBV10-2 and J is TRBJ1-2; perhaps TRBD1 as D (5 bases). The CDR3 length is 15 residues. V was trimmed by 7 bases and J by 3 bases, leaving 18 bases between them. Germline V gene sequence: CDR1 WSHSY, CDR2 SAAADI.

CDR3 nucleotides: TGTGCCAGTAGTATCTCAGCCGGGGGCTCAGATACGCAGTATTTT. This encodes CASSISAGGSDTQYF. J is TRBJ2-3 and V is TRBV19; perhaps D is TRBD1 or TRBD2 (6 bases each). V lost 3 bases to trimming and J lost 4 bases, with 14 bases between them. The V gene's germline CDR1 is LNHDA and CDR2 SQIVND (reference sequence). The CDR3 consists of 15 residues.

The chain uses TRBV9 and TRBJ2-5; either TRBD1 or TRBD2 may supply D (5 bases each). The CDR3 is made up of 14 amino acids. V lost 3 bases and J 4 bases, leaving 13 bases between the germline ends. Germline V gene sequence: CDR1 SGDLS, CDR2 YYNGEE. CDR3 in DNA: TGTGCCAGCAGCGCCCAGACTGGGGGAGAGACCCAGTACTTC. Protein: CASSAQTGGETQYF.

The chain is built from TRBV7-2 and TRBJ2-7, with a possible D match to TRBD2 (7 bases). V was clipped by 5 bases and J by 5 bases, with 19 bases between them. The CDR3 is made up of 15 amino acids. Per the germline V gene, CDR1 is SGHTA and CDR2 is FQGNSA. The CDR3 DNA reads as TGTGCCAGCAGCCGGGGGGCGGGGGCGAGCCACGAGCAGTACTTC. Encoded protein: CASSRGAGASHEQYF.

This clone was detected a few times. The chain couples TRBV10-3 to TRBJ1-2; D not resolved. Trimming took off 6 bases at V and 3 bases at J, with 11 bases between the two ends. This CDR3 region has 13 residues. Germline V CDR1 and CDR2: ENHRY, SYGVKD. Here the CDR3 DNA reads TGTGCCATCAGCCACGGACGGGACTATGGCTACACCTTC. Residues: CAISHGRDYGYTF.